The rows below give T cell receptor beta chains drawn from one sample of a study of shared clonotypes between healthy human individuals. TCRdb keeps only in-frame clones here, not all; method: immunoSEQ multiplex PCR. The sample shows hundreds of thousands of clones, approximately 96% of them seen only once. What was sequenced was naive CD8+ T cells sorted from blood. Every receptor here comes from a young woman in good health. Both conserved end residues are part of each CDR3. A D gene is named only where the DNA matches it firmly. Not all rows give a size; the values are once, few, many and, for expanded clones, a class.

.	.	TRBV30	TRBJ2-1	CAWSQQGLEQFF	TGTGCCTGGAGTCAGCAGGGCTTGGAGCAGTTCTTC
TRBD1	.	TRBV27	TRBJ1-1	CASSSSDRGRMNTEAFF	TGTGCCAGCAGTTCCTCGGACAGGGGTCGAATGAACACTGAAGCTTTCTTT
.	.	TRBV15	TRBJ2-2	CATSLELETANTGELFF	TGTGCCACCAGCCTAGAACTGGAGACTGCGAACACCGGGGAGCTGTTTTTT
.	.	TRBV9	TRBJ2-1	CASSVSNGGYGTNEQFF	TGTGCCAGCAGCGTGTCCAATGGGGGGTATGGTACAAATGAGCAGTTCTTC
TRBD2	.	TRBV4-1	TRBJ2-2	CASSQSGGNTGELFF	TGCGCCAGCAGCCAAAGCGGGGGGAACACCGGGGAGCTGTTTTTT
.	.	TRBV27	TRBJ2-1	CASSLSSGEDNEQFF	TGTGCCAGCAGTTTATCCTCGGGAGAGGACAATGAGCAGTTCTTC
.	.	TRBV11-2	TRBJ2-1	CASSFSPGSSYNEQFF	TGTGCCAGCAGCTTTTCGCCCGGCAGCTCCTACAATGAGCAGTTCTTC
.	few	TRBV5-5	TRBJ2-7	CASSLGWSSYEQYF	TGTGCCAGCAGCTTGGGGTGGAGCTCCTACGAGCAGTACTTC
.	.	TRBV10-2	TRBJ2-7	CASNSYEQYF	TGCGCCAGCAACTCCTACGAGCAGTACTTC
.	.	TRBV19	TRBJ2-1	CASQLDAGYNEQFF	TGTGCCAGTCAATTGGACGCGGGGTACAATGAGCAGTTCTTC
.	.	TRBV7-2	TRBJ1-2	CASSFGQVAGGYTF	TGTGCCAGCAGCTTTGGGCAGGTTGCGGGTGGCTACACCTTC
.	.	TRBV4-1	TRBJ1-2	CASSRGYGYTF	TGCGCCAGCAGCCGAGGCTATGGCTACACCTTC
.	.	TRBV7-2	TRBJ1-5	CASSFFIGFHQPQHF	TGTGCCAGCAGCTTTTTCATCGGGTTTCATCAGCCCCAGCATTTT
.	.	TRBV7-9	TRBJ1-2	CASSQGADAFYGYTF	TGTGCCAGCAGCCAAGGGGCCGATGCATTCTATGGCTACACCTTC
.	.	TRBV25-1	TRBJ1-3	CAVGFGNTIYF	TGTGCCGTCGGGTTCGGAAACACCATATATTTT
TRBD1	.	TRBV27	TRBJ1-1	CASSLSITGGTEAFF	TGTGCCAGCAGTTTATCCATAACAGGGGGCACTGAAGCTTTCTTT
.	.	TRBV29-1	TRBJ2-7	CSAAGPWGDYEQYF	TGCAGCGCCGCCGGACCTTGGGGGGACTACGAGCAGTACTTC
TRBD1	.	TRBV11-2	TRBJ1-1	CASSLARQGGPEAFF	TGTGCCAGCAGCTTAGCGCGGCAGGGGGGTCCTGAAGCTTTCTTT
TRBD1	.	TRBV27	TRBJ2-7	CASSLVGTGAEQYF	TGTGCCAGCAGTTTGGTCGGGACAGGGGCCGAGCAGTACTTC
.	.	TRBV4-2	TRBJ2-5	CASSPATGSETQYF	TGTGCCAGCAGCCCAGCAACAGGGTCCGAGACCCAGTACTTC
TRBD2	.	TRBV7-8	TRBJ2-5	CASSLAHGLAETQYF	TGTGCCAGCAGCTTAGCCCATGGACTAGCTGAGACCCAGTACTTC
TRBD2	.	TRBV5-4	TRBJ2-7	CASSSGVAGGHEQYF	TGTGCCAGCAGCTCGGGGGTAGCGGGAGGTCACGAGCAGTACTTC
.	.	TRBV10-3	TRBJ1-1	CAISDATDLNTEAFF	TGTGCCATCAGCGATGCCACCGACCTGAACACTGAAGCTTTCTTT
.	.	TRBV27	TRBJ2-1	CASSLSPGTFRNEQFF	TGTGCCAGCAGTTTATCGCCGGGCACGTTTAGGAATGAGCAGTTCTTC
.	.	TRBV28	TRBJ2-5	CASGNLRVKVELRETQYF	TGTGCCAGCGGTAATCTTAGGGTTAAGGTTGAGCTTAGAGAGACCCAGTACTTC
.	.	TRBV13	TRBJ1-1	CASTDADMNTEAFF	TGTGCCAGCACGGACGCCGATATGAACACTGAAGCTTTCTTT
TRBD2	.	TRBV28	TRBJ2-7	CASSVRLAGVAYEQYF	TGTGCCAGCAGTGTGAGACTAGCGGGAGTTGCCTACGAGCAGTACTTC
.	.	TRBV27	TRBJ2-4	CASSSGSKNIQYF	TGTGCCAGCAGTTCCGGGAGCAAAAACATTCAGTACTTC
TRBD1	once	TRBV11-1	TRBJ2-7	CASSPRDRGLYEQYF	TGTGCCAGCAGCCCCCGGGACAGGGGGCTGTACGAGCAGTACTTC
TRBD2	.	TRBV5-5	TRBJ2-5	CASSSGLAGELWETQYF	TGTGCCAGCAGCTCCGGACTAGCGGGAGAGCTTTGGGAGACCCAGTACTTC
.	few	TRBV9	TRBJ1-1	CASQRVLNTEAFF	TGTGCCAGCCAACGAGTCCTGAACACTGAAGCTTTCTTT
.	.	TRBV5-6	TRBJ2-7	CASSFSSKPYEQYF	TGTGCCAGCAGCTTTTCCTCAAAACCCTACGAGCAGTACTTC
TRBD2	.	TRBV11-2	TRBJ2-3	CASSFSLAGTQYF	TGTGCCAGCAGCTTTTCGCTAGCGGGGACGCAGTATTTT
.	.	TRBV9	TRBJ2-1	CASSVAMVAAYNEQFF	TGTGCCAGCAGCGTAGCTATGGTAGCGGCCTACAATGAGCAGTTCTTC
TRBD1	.	TRBV29-1	TRBJ2-7	CSVSLLTGEGEQYF	TGCAGCGTGTCCCTACTGACAGGGGAAGGTGAGCAGTACTTC
TRBD2	.	TRBV5-1	TRBJ2-1	CASSSTGTSGTNEQFF	TGCGCCAGCAGCTCTACCGGGACTAGCGGAACTAATGAGCAGTTCTTC
.	.	TRBV20-1	TRBJ2-5	CSARAPETQYF	TGCAGTGCTAGAGCCCCGGAGACCCAGTACTTC
TRBD1	.	TRBV14	TRBJ2-2	CASSQVQGALGTGELFF	TGTGCCAGCAGCCAAGTACAGGGGGCGCTTGGCACCGGGGAGCTGTTTTTT
.	.	TRBV7-7	TRBJ2-7	CASSPGISLKYEQYF	TGTGCCAGCAGCCCCGGTATTAGTTTGAAATACGAGCAGTACTTC
TRBD1	.	TRBV29-1	TRBJ1-1	CSDRGQGVEAFF	TGCAGCGACCGTGGACAGGGGGTTGAAGCTTTCTTT
.	.	TRBV7-6	TRBJ2-7	CASTPEAKTSYEQYF	TGTGCCAGCACCCCAGAAGCTAAAACCTCCTACGAGCAGTACTTC
.	.	TRBV9	TRBJ1-2	CASSGLQGGGYGYTF	TGTGCCAGCAGCGGATTACAGGGTGGAGGGTATGGCTACACCTTC
.	once	TRBV4-2	TRBJ1-3	CASSQETLTGNTIYF	TGTGCCAGCAGCCAGGAGACACTGACTGGAAACACCATATATTTT
.	.	TRBV29-1	TRBJ1-2	CSVAGAHGYTF	TGCAGCGTCGCAGGAGCTCATGGCTACACCTTC
TRBD2	.	TRBV5-1	TRBJ2-7	CASSPNLAGVSYEQYF	TGCGCCAGCAGCCCAAACCTAGCGGGAGTTTCCTACGAGCAGTACTTC
TRBD2	.	TRBV7-7	TRBJ2-1	CASSPELLAGGPNNEQFF	TGTGCCAGCAGCCCAGAGCTACTAGCGGGAGGGCCCAACAATGAGCAGTTCTTC
TRBD2	.	TRBV19	TRBJ2-2	CASTNSGAPGTGELFF	TGTGCCAGTACCAATAGCGGGGCCCCCGGAACCGGGGAGCTGTTTTTT